These T cell receptor beta chains were read from a single sample in a study of T-cell reconstitution after alpha-beta-depleted transplantation in children. Using its own MiXCR run on the PCR reads, TCRdb lists one record per CDR3 protein. The sample records 300,000 to 400,000 distinct CDR3 sequences, around 25% being singletons. This specimen was PBMCs, mostly from graft donor cells, taken 180 days after TCRalphabeta/CD19-depleted stem cell transplant. The source is a male patient between 5 and 17 years old who had a stem cell transplant for acute lymphoblastic leukemia, so the T cells may come from the graft donor. CDR3s include the opening cysteine and the closing phenylalanine or tryptophan. D genes are given only for firm matches. Not all rows give a size; the values are once, few, many and, for expanded clones, a class.

v_call	d_call	j_call	clone_size	cdr3_aa	cdr3_nt
TRBV5-1	NA	TRBJ1-1	NA	CASSLYSPNTEAFF	TGCGCCAGCAGCTTGTACAGCCCGAACACTGAAGCTTTCTTT
TRBV5-6	NA	TRBJ2-1	NA	CASSLRGYYNEQFF	TGTGCCAGCAGCTTGCGGGGTTACTACAATGAGCAGTTCTTC
TRBV21-1	NA	TRBJ2-1	few	CASTPGRIFYNEQFF	TGTGCCAGCACTCCGGGACGTATCTTCTACAATGAGCAGTTCTTC
TRBV6-1	NA	TRBJ2-1	NA	CASSETIFDEQFF	TGTGCCAGCAGCGAGACAATATTCGATGAGCAGTTCTTC
TRBV11-1	TRBD1	TRBJ2-2	few	CASRPGGPGELFF	TGTGCCAGCAGGCCAGGGGGTCCCGGGGAGCTGTTTTTT
TRBV20-1	TRBD2	TRBJ2-1	NA	CSARDGLAAFDNEQFF	TGCAGTGCTAGAGATGGACTAGCGGCCTTCGACAATGAGCAGTTCTTC
TRBV1	NA	TRBJ2-1	NA	CTSTTSGSYNEQFF	TGCACCAGCACCACTAGCGGGTCCTACAATGAGCAGTTCTTC
TRBV12-3/TRBV12-4	TRBD1	TRBJ1-2	NA	CASSFQGANYGYTF	TGTGCCAGCAGTTTTCAGGGGGCGAACTATGGCTACACCTTC
TRBV6-5	NA	TRBJ1-2	few	CASSSPSGPAYGYTF	TGTGCCAGCAGTTCCCCTTCGGGACCTGCTTATGGCTACACCTTC
TRBV20-1	TRBD2	TRBJ2-2	NA	CSALLAGTRTTGELFF	TGCAGTGCTCTTCTTGCCGGGACTAGGACCACCGGGGAGCTGTTTTTT
TRBV20-1	NA	TRBJ2-1	NA	CSAQLTLNNEQFF	TGCAGTGCACAACTAACCCTTAACAATGAGCAGTTCTTC
TRBV4-1	NA	TRBJ2-7	few	CASSQGWLASSYEQYF	TGCGCCAGCAGCCAAGGGTGGCTGGCCAGCTCCTACGAGCAGTACTTC
TRBV20-1	TRBD2	TRBJ2-5	few	CSARRTSGQETQYF	TGCAGTGCTAGACGGACTAGCGGTCAAGAGACCCAGTACTTC
TRBV5-1	NA	TRBJ2-3	many	CASRGGGIRWIDTQYF	TGCGCCAGCAGAGGCGGCGGGATTAGATGGATAGATACGCAGTATTTT
TRBV11-2	NA	TRBJ2-1	NA	CASSLDGPFSYNEQFF	TGTGCCAGCAGCTTAGACGGTCCCTTTTCCTACAATGAGCAGTTCTTC
TRBV14	NA	TRBJ2-5	NA	CASSQNRAHTETQYF	TGTGCCAGCAGCCAAAACCGGGCCCACACAGAGACCCAGTACTTC
TRBV3-1	TRBD2	TRBJ2-7	NA	CASSQDLAGATYEQYF	TGTGCCAGCAGCCAAGATTTAGCGGGAGCAACCTACGAGCAGTACTTC
TRBV10-2	NA	TRBJ2-3	NA	CASSAGLQYF	TGCGCCAGCAGTGCGGGGTTGCAGTATTTT